This TCR beta chain appears in the sequencing data of a study of blood T cell repertoires in COVID-19. Study context: In Cohort 3, a recovered donor had either two negative PCRs, clearance, or symptom resolution. Acute and convalescent COVID-19 samples came from the United States, Italy and Spain.

Clinical history reported by participants formed the basis on which cohorts were assigned. With 3 bases clipped from V and 8 bases from J, the junction kept 6 bases outside the gene matches. Germline CDR1 is SGDLS and CDR2 is YYNGEE. This CDR3 spans 14 amino acids. Authors' analysis steps: Amplification with reference gene primers provided the estimates of nucleated cell counts. Profiled with immunoSEQ multiplex PCR; TCRdb holds only in-frame clones, not every one. D and trimming come from the DNA, and the V and J calls and clone size come from that table. The sample has 200,000 to 250,000 clones, approximately 87% seen once; the top ten hold approximately 2.8%.

The chain recombines TRBV9 with TRBJ1-1, with 11 nucleotides matching TRBD1. Sequencing was done on a sample of PBMCs or T cells enriched from blood (not recorded which). This sequence was found in a woman aged 50 to 60 in a cohort exposed to, infected with or recovered from COVID-19 (not recorded which). The CDR3 loop is CASSGTGTGGEAFF. CDR3 DNA sequence: TGTGCCAGCAGCGGAACCGGGACAGGGGGAGAAGCTTTCTTT.